This is a list of T cell receptor beta chains from one sample in a study of human T cells and chemical hapten exposure. TCRdb re-derived calls from the RACE reads in MiXCR, one entry per CDR3 protein. The table shows 65,000 or so distinct CDR3 sequences, with 6% to 7% occurring only once. Sequencing input: whole blood. The receptors were gathered from a female donor in good health. Some clones in this sample may be carry-over from other donors' samples. CDR3s include the opening cysteine and the closing phenylalanine or tryptophan. D genes are given only for firm matches. Not all rows give a size; the values are once, few, many and, for expanded clones, a class.

D | J | size | V | DNA | CDR3
- | TRBJ2-3 | many | TRBV7-2 | TGTGCCAGCAGCTTAGGCGGAATAAGGGATACGCAGTATTTT | CASSLGGIRDTQYF
TRBD2 | TRBJ2-1 | many | TRBV6-2/TRBV6-3 | TGTGCCACCAAGGGACTAGCGGGAGTTCATAATGAGCAGTTCTTC | CATKGLAGVHNEQFF
TRBD2 | TRBJ2-3 | few | TRBV4-1 | TGCGCCAGCAGCCCTGGACTAGCAGGATCGAGCACAGATACGCAGTATTTT | CASSPGLAGSSTDTQYF
TRBD1 | TRBJ1-1 | few | TRBV14 | TGTGCCAGCAGCCCGGGGACAGGGGAGGCTGAAGCTTTCTTT | CASSPGTGEAEAFF
TRBD2 | TRBJ2-2 | many | TRBV7-9 | TGTGCCAGCAGCTCTAGACGGCTAGCGGGAGTTTCGTACACCGGGGAGCTGTTTTTT | CASSSRRLAGVSYTGELFF
TRBD2 | TRBJ2-2 | many | TRBV6-5 | TGTGCCACCCAAGCGGGAGGGCCGATCGGGGAGCTGTTTTTT | CATQAGGPIGELFF
- | TRBJ1-2 | few | TRBV5-4 | TGTGCCAGCAGCTTGGCGGGACCTCCTAACTATGGCTACACCTTC | CASSLAGPPNYGYTF
- | TRBJ1-5 | many | TRBV5-1 | TGCGCCAGCAGCTTGGGGGGGGCGAGCAATCAGCCCCAGCATTTT | CASSLGGASNQPQHF
- | TRBJ2-1 | many | TRBV18 | TGTGCCAGCTCAGCACTAGTCTTTGAGCAGTTCTTC | CASSALVFEQFF
TRBD1 | TRBJ2-1 | many | TRBV20-1 | TGCAGTGCTAGTACCCCGGGACAGCAAGACAATGAGCAGTTCTTC | CSASTPGQQDNEQFF
TRBD1 | TRBJ1-5 | many | TRBV12-3/TRBV12-4 | TGTGCCAGCAGGGCGGACAGGAAGCAGCCCCAGCATTTT | CASRADRKQPQHF
- | TRBJ2-7 | many | TRBV6-5 | TGTGCCAGCAGTTCCTCTTGGACAGCCGCCTCCTACGAGCAGTACTTC | CASSSSWTAASYEQYF
- | TRBJ2-1 | many | TRBV20-1 | TGCAGTGCACCACTAGTGAGCTCCTACAATGAGCAGTTCTTC | CSAPLVSSYNEQFF
TRBD1 | TRBJ1-4 | - | TRBV4-1 | TGCGCCAGCAGCCAAGGACAGGGGGAGTATGAAAAACTGTTTTTT | CASSQGQGEYEKLFF
- | TRBJ2-7 | many | TRBV6-5 | TGTGCCAGCAGTTACTCTCGGGGAGGCGAGCAGTACTTC | CASSYSRGGEQYF
- | TRBJ2-1 | many | TRBV7-2 | TGTGCCAGCAGCTTAGCCATGGGGTGGCAGTTCTTC | CASSLAMGWQFF
- | TRBJ2-3 | few | TRBV15 | TGTGCCACCAGCAGAGGGGTGACAGATACGCAGTATTTT | CATSRGVTDTQYF
TRBD2 | TRBJ2-3 | - | TRBV5-1 | TGCGCCAGCAGCCCCGGCCGCGGGAGTGGTCGGGTCGCAGATACGCAGTATTTT | CASSPGRGSGRVADTQYF
- | TRBJ2-1 | - | TRBV7-2 | TGTGCCAGCAGACATCGTTGGGCGCGGGATATGAATGAGCAGTTCTTC | CASRHRWARDMNEQFF
- | TRBJ2-7 | - | TRBV28 | TGTGCCAGCAGAGGGATGGAAGGGGGGCGCGAGCAGTACTTC | CASRGMEGGREQYF
- | TRBJ1-3 | - | TRBV5-6 | TGTGCCAGCAGCTTGTGGGGCTCTGGAAACACCATATATTTT | CASSLWGSGNTIYF
TRBD1 | TRBJ1-5 | many | TRBV28 | TGTGCCAGCAGACGGACAGGGCAGGTCCAGCCCCAGCATTTT | CASRRTGQVQPQHF
TRBD2 | TRBJ2-7 | - | TRBV20-1 | TGCAGTGCTAGACGCCGTTGGGGGGGGAGCGGGGTGGACTACGAGCAGTACTTC | CSARRRWGGSGVDYEQYF
- | TRBJ1-5 | few | TRBV12-3/TRBV12-4 | TGTGCCAGCAGCTCCGACAGTTATAGCAATCAGCCCCAGCATTTT | CASSSDSYSNQPQHF
TRBD1 | TRBJ1-6 | few | TRBV28 | TGTGCCAGCAGGGGGACAGGGAATAATTCACCCCTCCACTTT | CASRGTGNNSPLHF
- | TRBJ2-7 | few | TRBV5-8 | TGTGCCAGCAGCCACGGACTCGGGCCACTATACGAGCAGTACTTC | CASSHGLGPLYEQYF
- | TRBJ1-3 | - | TRBV19 | TGTGCCAGTAGTCGGACAGCGCTCTCTGGAAACACCATATATTTT | CASSRTALSGNTIYF
- | TRBJ1-6 | many | TRBV27 | TGTGCCAGCAGTTTCCACAGGGAAACCAATTCACCCCTCCACTTT | CASSFHRETNSPLHF
- | TRBJ1-4 | many | TRBV6-6 | TGTGCCAGCAGTCCCCGGGGCGGGGGCGCAGGGGAAAAACTGTTTTTT | CASSPRGGGAGEKLFF
- | TRBJ1-2 | many | TRBV20-1 | TGCAGTGCTAGTTACGTCTATGGCTACACCTTC | CSASYVYGYTF
TRBD2 | TRBJ2-7 | - | TRBV12-3/TRBV12-4 | TGTGCCAGCAGTCCAGGACTAGTCCCCGAGCAGTACTTC | CASSPGLVPEQYF
TRBD1 | TRBJ2-3 | few | TRBV7-2 | TGTGCCAGCAGCCCGGACAGGGGGGAAGATACGCAGTATTTT | CASSPDRGEDTQYF
- | TRBJ2-3 | many | TRBV6-1 | TGTGCCAGCAGCCGCGTGGTAGGGTTGGGAGATACGCAGTATTTT | CASSRVVGLGDTQYF
- | TRBJ1-1 | few | TRBV29-1 | TGCAGCGTTGTTGCGGCAGCTGAAGCTTTCTTT | CSVVAAAEAFF
- | TRBJ1-1 | - | TRBV29-1 | TGCAGCGCCAGACAGGACATGAACACTGAAGCTTTCTTT | CSARQDMNTEAFF
- | TRBJ2-1 | - | TRBV27 | TGTGCCAGCAAGGACTATTGGGATGAGCAGTTCTTC | CASKDYWDEQFF
- | TRBJ2-3 | many | TRBV4-2 | TGTGCCAGCAGCCAAGATTCTAGCGGCACAGATACGCAGTATTTT | CASSQDSSGTDTQYF
TRBD2 | TRBJ2-1 | many | TRBV7-3 | TGTGCCAGCAGCTCGGGACTAGCGGGAGTCGGGGGTGAGCAGTTCTTC | CASSSGLAGVGGEQFF
- | TRBJ1-4 | few | TRBV28 | TGTGCCAGCAGTTTCCGTCGGACTAATGAAAAACTGTTTTTT | CASSFRRTNEKLFF
TRBD1 | TRBJ1-6 | many | TRBV2 | TGTGCCAGCGTGGGACAGGGAGTCTCACCCCTCCACTTT | CASVGQGVSPLHF
- | TRBJ2-7 | many | TRBV27 | TGTGCCAGCAGCTTTAATCCACGGACCGAGCAGTACTTC | CASSFNPRTEQYF
- | TRBJ2-1 | many | TRBV21-1 | TGTGCCAGCAGCAAAGTCGGAGGGGGCGGGAACCACAATGAGCAGTTCTTC | CASSKVGGGGNHNEQFF
- | TRBJ1-5 | - | TRBV12-3/TRBV12-4 | TGTGCCAGCAGTCCTCGCAGTGATCAGCCCCAGCATTTT | CASSPRSDQPQHF
TRBD2 | TRBJ2-7 | few | TRBV15 | TGTGCCACCAGCAGTCCTCCGGGACTAGCGGGAGCCGAGCAGTACTTC | CATSSPPGLAGAEQYF
- | TRBJ2-1 | many | TRBV6-5 | TGTGCCAGCAGCCCCCGACCGACGAACTACAATGAGCAGTTCTTC | CASSPRPTNYNEQFF
- | TRBJ2-6 | many | TRBV28 | TGTGCCAGCAGTCCAGCTAGGGGGTCTGGGGCCAACGTCCTGACTTTC | CASSPARGSGANVLTF
- | TRBJ1-3 | few | TRBV5-1 | TGCGCCAGCAGCGGGTGGGGGAACTCTGGAAACACCATATATTTT | CASSGWGNSGNTIYF
TRBD2 | TRBJ2-2 | - | TRBV19 | TGTGCCAGTAGTATAAGACTAGCGGGAGCGAACACCGGGGAGCTGTTTTTT | CASSIRLAGANTGELFF
TRBD2 | TRBJ2-3 | - | TRBV20-1 | TGCAGTGCCGAGGGACTAGCGGGAGGGCGTAGCACAGATACGCAGTATTTT | CSAEGLAGGRSTDTQYF
- | TRBJ2-1 | many | TRBV7-9 | TGTGCCAGCAGCCCGGGGGGCCAGGACGAGCAGTTCTTC | CASSPGGQDEQFF